The rows below give T cell receptor beta chains drawn from one sample of a study of blood T cells in healthy people across ages. TCRdb itself ran the 5' RACE reads through MiXCR, one entry per CDR3 protein. The sample shows approximately 1.5 million distinct CDR3 sequences, 30% to 35% of them seen only once. The sample taken for sequencing was blood. Receptor source: a woman aged 25 to 45 in good health. The CDR3 runs from the conserved cysteine through the conserved F or W. D genes are given only for firm matches. Expanded clones are given a class, and other clones once, few, many or no size at all.

d_call j_call clone_size v_call cdr3_aa cdr3_nt
- TRBJ2-1 - TRBV12-3/TRBV12-4 CASRTLRLAYNEQFF TGTGCCAGCAGGACCTTGAGGCTTGCCTACAATGAGCAGTTCTTC
- TRBJ1-2 many TRBV6-2/TRBV6-3 CASSYSSGDSYTF TGTGCCAGCAGTTACTCTTCAGGGGATAGCTACACCTTC
- TRBJ2-7 few TRBV9 CASSVDGVGGSYEQYF TGTGCCAGCAGCGTTGACGGGGTTGGGGGCTCCTACGAGCAGTACTTC
TRBD1 TRBJ1-2 once TRBV6-5 CASSYSDRVDHGYTF TGTGCCAGCAGTTACTCGGACAGGGTGGACCATGGCTACACCTTC
- TRBJ2-5 - TRBV12-3/TRBV12-4 CASSPLTGRQETQYF TGTGCCAGCAGTCCCCTGACAGGTAGACAAGAGACCCAGTACTTC
TRBD2 TRBJ2-1 - TRBV9 CASSVATGLAATNEQFF TGTGCCAGCAGCGTCGCGACGGGACTAGCGGCTACCAATGAGCAGTTCTTC
TRBD2 TRBJ2-1 - TRBV3-1 CASSRRSSGGPGEQFF TGTGCCAGCAGCCGGAGGAGTAGCGGGGGCCCGGGGGAGCAGTTCTTC
- TRBJ1-3 - TRBV5-6 CASSLTGLGSGNTIYF TGTGCCAGCAGCTTGACGGGACTGGGCTCTGGAAACACCATATATTTT
TRBD2 TRBJ2-3 - TRBV2 CASSVERGSTDTQYF TGTGCCAGCAGTGTGGAGCGGGGTAGCACAGATACGCAGTATTTT
- TRBJ1-6 - TRBV12-3/TRBV12-4 CASSQGTMDNSLLHF TGTGCCAGCAGTCAGGGGACCATGGACAATTCACTCCTCCACTTT
- TRBJ2-1 - TRBV13 CASSSPSRYEQFF TGTGCCAGCAGCTCGCCTTCGAGGTATGAGCAGTTCTTC
TRBD2 TRBJ2-7 - TRBV27 CASTHYGRESYEQYF TGTGCCAGCACCCACTACGGGCGGGAGTCCTACGAGCAGTACTTC
- TRBJ2-3 - TRBV5-4 CASRGWKSTDTQYF TGTGCCAGCAGGGGATGGAAGAGCACAGATACGCAGTATTTT
- TRBJ2-5 few TRBV5-1 CASSLAAATQETQYF TGCGCCAGCAGCTTGGCTGCGGCTACCCAAGAGACCCAGTACTTC
TRBD2 TRBJ2-7 - TRBV11-1 CASSTPWTSSSYEQYF TGTGCCAGCAGCACCCCGTGGACTAGCTCCTCCTACGAGCAGTACTTC
TRBD2 TRBJ2-1 - TRBV3-1 CASSPRGGGGYNEQFF TGTGCCAGCAGCCCCCGCGGGGGTGGAGGATACAATGAGCAGTTCTTC
- TRBJ2-1 few TRBV6-5 CASSWTRLYNEQFF TGTGCCAGCAGCTGGACCCGGCTCTACAATGAGCAGTTCTTC
TRBD1 TRBJ2-5 few TRBV5-1 CASSYQGAETQYF TGCGCCAGCAGTTATCAGGGGGCAGAGACCCAGTACTTC
TRBD1 TRBJ2-5 - TRBV20-1 CSAARQGFRETQYF TGCAGTGCTGCCCGACAGGGGTTTCGGGAGACCCAGTACTTC
- TRBJ2-5 few TRBV5-5 CASSIGLAGLGQETQYF TGTGCCAGCAGCATCGGACTCGCGGGGTTGGGCCAAGAGACCCAGTACTTC
- TRBJ2-7 few TRBV5-1 CASSLVSGETYEQYF TGCGCCAGCAGCTTGGTTTCCGGGGAGACCTACGAGCAGTACTTC
- TRBJ2-1 many TRBV5-6 CASSLGSDEQFF TGTGCCAGCAGCTTGGGCTCCGATGAGCAGTTCTTC
- TRBJ1-1 few TRBV7-6 CAGSVSGITEAFF TGTGCCGGCAGTGTCTCAGGGATTACTGAAGCTTTCTTT
TRBD2 TRBJ2-5 - TRBV11-2 CASTVSSGQETQYF TGTGCCAGCACCGTTTCTAGCGGCCAAGAGACCCAGTACTTC